Listed below are T cell receptor beta chains from one sample, sequenced in a study of CD8 T cells in ankylosing spondylitis. TCRdb processed the 5' RACE reads anew with MiXCR; each CDR3 protein has one entry. The sample has about 440,000 distinct CDR3 sequences; roughly a sixth are singletons. Sequenced input: blood, either unsorted or a sorted T cell fraction (not recorded which). These TCRs come from a male donor with ankylosing spondylitis. Each CDR3 is given with its conserved first and last residue.

V gene	J gene	CDR3 protein
TRBV28	TRBJ2-1	CASTVPGGYNEQFF
TRBV20-1	TRBJ1-4	CSHLAPNEKLFF
TRBV20-1	TRBJ2-3	CSASDRYEAGEPDTQYF
TRBV7-6	TRBJ2-6	CASRGTGGLSGANVLTF
TRBV5-1	TRBJ2-7	CASSPDVGSGEQYF
TRBV7-8	TRBJ2-1	CASSGDRGHEQFF
TRBV11-2	TRBJ2-7	CASSLGAGTGGYEQYF
TRBV19	TRBJ1-6	CASSDDSSSPLHF
TRBV20-1	TRBJ1-5	CSASFERDQPQHF
TRBV6-5	TRBJ2-6	CASSYTWVSGANVLTF
TRBV12-3/TRBV12-4	TRBJ2-1	CASLGGGRHEQFF
TRBV5-1	TRBJ2-3	CASSFRVADTQYF
TRBV5-1	TRBJ1-1	CASSWGTDTEAFF
TRBV29-1	TRBJ2-3	CSVIQGGTDTQYF
TRBV3-1	TRBJ1-2	CASSQSNAYGYTF
TRBV19	TRBJ2-5	CASRETGGLETQYF
TRBV12-3/TRBV12-4	TRBJ2-7	CASSFVPSYEQYF
TRBV6-1	TRBJ1-6	CASKDRPASPLHF
TRBV4-1	TRBJ2-3	CASSSDRGKGTDTQYF
TRBV12-3/TRBV12-4	TRBJ2-3	CASSWSDTQYF
TRBV7-2	TRBJ2-3	CASTVPMLNTQYF
TRBV12-3/TRBV12-4	TRBJ1-1	CASSLMYGAFF
TRBV20-1	TRBJ1-1	CSARAPGPEAFF
TRBV6-1	TRBJ2-7	CTSRKEGQSSYEQYF
TRBV12-3/TRBV12-4	TRBJ2-4	CASSLEPLSLAKNIQYF
TRBV5-6	TRBJ2-4	CASSLESGLAGSNIQYF
TRBV9	TRBJ1-1	CASRVNRGRMDTEAFF
TRBV7-2	TRBJ2-1	CASSSGQGRTEQFF
TRBV18	TRBJ2-1	CASSPLTSGNRNEQFF
TRBV9	TRBJ2-3	CASNVAGSTDTQYF
TRBV20-1	TRBJ1-1	CSATRRQMNTEAFF
TRBV7-8	TRBJ1-5	CASSWGQGDQPQHF